The clone carrying this T cell receptor beta chain was observed a handful of times. This entry belongs to a study of blood T cell repertoires in COVID-19. Study as a whole: From T cells, B-cell-depleted T cells, or PBMCs came the material, which was cDNA or gDNA.

V shed 4 bases, J shed 10 bases, and the junction held 12 bases outside the gene matches. This CDR3 spans 14 amino acids. Germline CDR1 SGHTS, CDR2 YDEGEE. Sequenced by immunoSEQ multiplex PCR; TCRdb stores in-frame clones only, minus some. The sample records 75,000 to 100,000 clones, about 86% being singletons. This chain links TRBV5-8 with TRBJ1-1, with 8 bases aligning to TRBD1. The sequence derives from a human donor in a cohort sampled during active COVID-19. The sample was peripheral blood. The CDR3 DNA reads TGTGCCAGCAGCCTGCTGGACAGGGCCGTTGGAGCTTTCTTT. It codes for CASSLLDRAVGAFF.